This T cell receptor beta chain originates from a study of blood T cell repertoires in COVID-19. Deletions cut 1 base from V and 13 bases from J, with 14 bases between. This CDR3 contains 14 residues. Germline V CDR1 and CDR2: SGHVS, FQNEAQ. The data were produced by immunoSEQ multiplex PCR, yet TCRdb's version contains in-frame clones alone and is incomplete. The sample lists roughly 270,000 clones; approximately 91% were seen once. Details on this clone: The same CDR3 arises from other DNA sequences in this sample as well.

The specimen sequenced was peripheral blood. The TCR originated in a young man with active or convalescent COVID-19. The V call is TRBV7-8, the J call TRBJ1-6; D gene unclear. The CDR3 spells CASSLGGGLSPLHF. CDR3 DNA sequence: TGTGCCAGCAGCTTAGGTGGAGGACTGAGTCCCCTCCACTTT.